The T cell receptor (beta chain) described here comes from a study of shared clonotypes between healthy human individuals. General study points: Expectations were that clonotype sharing among donors would be affected by sequencing depth.

The CDR3 totals 15 residues. The germline CDR1 and CDR2 sequences are MDHEN and SYDVKM. After removal of 5 bases from V and 5 bases from J, the junction contained 9 bases not matched to a gene. Sequencing was performed with immunoSEQ multiplex PCR; in TCRdb, only in-frame clones are kept and a portion is missing. The sample lists fewer than 600,000 clones; roughly 79% were seen once. Comments on this clone: What it recognizes is unknown.

The sequencing sample was made of PBMCs. The chain employs TRBV28 and TRBJ1-5, with 7 bases that match TRBD1. This receptor was obtained from a woman aged 35 to 49 in good health. Some clones in this sample may be carry-over from other donors' samples. In DNA form, the CDR3 reads TGTGCCAGCAGTGCGGTTGACAGGGACGATCAGCCCCAGCATTTT. Translating it yields CASSAVDRDDQPQHF.